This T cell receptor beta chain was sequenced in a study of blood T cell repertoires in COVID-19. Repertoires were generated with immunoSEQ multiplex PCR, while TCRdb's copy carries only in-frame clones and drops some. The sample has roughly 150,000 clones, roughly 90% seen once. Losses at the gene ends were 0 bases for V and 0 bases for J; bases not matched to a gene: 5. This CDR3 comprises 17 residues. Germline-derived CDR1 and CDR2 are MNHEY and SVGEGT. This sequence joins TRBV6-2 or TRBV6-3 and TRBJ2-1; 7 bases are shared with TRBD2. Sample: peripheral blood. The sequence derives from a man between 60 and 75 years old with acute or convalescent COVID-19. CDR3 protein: CASSYSASGHSYNEQFF. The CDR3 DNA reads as TGTGCCAGCAGTTACTCAGCTAGCGGACACTCCTACAATGAGCAGTTCTTC.